This is a list of T cell receptor beta chains from one sample in a study of T cells in Graves' hyperthyroidism and ophthalmopathy. TCRdb passed the multiplex PCR reads through MiXCR, listing each CDR3 protein once. The sample shows nearly 600,000 distinct CDR3 sequences, 12% to 15% of them seen only once. The sequencing sample was made of blood. The receptor set was obtained from a woman aged 18-35 years with Graves' ophthalmopathy. Each CDR3 is given with its conserved first and last residue. Fields, in order: D gene, clone size, V gene, J gene, CDR3 protein, CDR3 DNA. D genes are given only for firm matches. The size of a clone is reported for some rows only, either as once, few or many, or as a class for expanded clones.

D gene: -
clone size: many
V gene: TRBV5-6
J gene: TRBJ1-5
CDR3 protein: CASSTRDPWDQPQHF
CDR3 DNA: TGTGCCAGCAGCACCCGGGACCCCTGGGATCAGCCCCAGCATTTT

D gene: -
clone size: -
V gene: TRBV6-1
J gene: TRBJ1-5
CDR3 protein: CASNLHRDNQPQHF
CDR3 DNA: TGTGCCAGCAACCTCCACAGGGACAATCAGCCCCAGCATTTT

D gene: -
clone size: few
V gene: TRBV20-1
J gene: TRBJ2-5
CDR3 protein: CSAWGGQEADLGYF
CDR3 DNA: TGCAGTGCTTGGGGGGGACAGGAGGCGGATTTGGGATACTTC

D gene: TRBD1
clone size: many
V gene: TRBV7-2
J gene: TRBJ2-7
CDR3 protein: CASSLMAETGVYEQYF
CDR3 DNA: TGTGCCAGCAGCCTAATGGCCGAGACAGGGGTCTACGAGCAGTACTTC

D gene: -
clone size: many
V gene: TRBV6-2/TRBV6-3
J gene: TRBJ2-6
CDR3 protein: CASSYSGANVLTF
CDR3 DNA: TGTGCCAGCAGTTACTCTGGGGCCAACGTCCTGACTTTC

D gene: -
clone size: few
V gene: TRBV29-1
J gene: TRBJ2-7
CDR3 protein: CSVEGGAGSFYEQYF
CDR3 DNA: TGCAGCGTTGAAGGCGGGGCAGGTTCCTTCTACGAGCAGTACTTC

D gene: -
clone size: many
V gene: TRBV6-1
J gene: TRBJ2-1
CDR3 protein: CASSELKAFPPPILHEQFF
CDR3 DNA: TGTGCCAGCAGTGAATTAAAGGCTTTTCCTCCTCCGATCTTGCATGAGCAGTTCTTC

D gene: TRBD1
clone size: many
V gene: TRBV28
J gene: TRBJ1-2
CDR3 protein: CASSRTGEHYGYTF
CDR3 DNA: TGTGCCAGCAGTCGGACAGGGGAGCACTATGGCTACACCTTC

D gene: TRBD1
clone size: few
V gene: TRBV12-3/TRBV12-4
J gene: TRBJ1-4
CDR3 protein: CASSLGTGNEKLFF
CDR3 DNA: TGTGCCAGCAGTTTAGGGACAGGGAATGAAAAACTGTTTTTT

D gene: -
clone size: -
V gene: TRBV18
J gene: TRBJ1-1
CDR3 protein: CASSRLGFNTEAFF
CDR3 DNA: TGTGCCAGCTCACGCCTTGGATTCAACACTGAAGCTTTCTTT

D gene: -
clone size: many
V gene: TRBV12-3/TRBV12-4
J gene: TRBJ1-5
CDR3 protein: CASRLGGGNQPQHF
CDR3 DNA: TGTGCCAGCCGCCTGGGGGGAGGCAATCAGCCCCAGCATTTT

D gene: -
clone size: many
V gene: TRBV7-6
J gene: TRBJ2-1
CDR3 protein: CASSFVGTHNEQFF
CDR3 DNA: TGTGCCAGCAGCTTTGTCGGGACACACAATGAGCAGTTCTTC

D gene: TRBD2
clone size: many
V gene: TRBV28
J gene: TRBJ2-4
CDR3 protein: CASSSGLAGAKNIQYF
CDR3 DNA: TGTGCCAGCAGTTCGGGACTAGCGGGAGCCAAAAACATTCAGTACTTC

D gene: -
clone size: few
V gene: TRBV7-7
J gene: TRBJ2-5
CDR3 protein: CASSPYSGEQETQYF
CDR3 DNA: TGTGCTAGCAGTCCCTATAGCGGAGAACAAGAGACCCAGTACTTC

D gene: TRBD1
clone size: many
V gene: TRBV7-2
J gene: TRBJ1-1
CDR3 protein: CASSLLQGLLTNTEAFF
CDR3 DNA: TGTGCCAGCAGCCTCCTACAGGGGCTACTAACGAACACTGAAGCTTTCTTT

D gene: TRBD1
clone size: -
V gene: TRBV15
J gene: TRBJ1-4
CDR3 protein: CATSRDVGTADDQNEKLFF
CDR3 DNA: TGTGCCACCAGCAGAGATGTCGGGACAGCTGACGACCAAAATGAAAAACTGTTTTTT

D gene: -
clone size: few
V gene: TRBV13
J gene: TRBJ2-1
CDR3 protein: CASSRTVGLGNEQFF
CDR3 DNA: TGTGCCAGCAGCCGTACAGTGGGGTTGGGCAATGAGCAGTTCTTC

D gene: TRBD1
clone size: few
V gene: TRBV5-1
J gene: TRBJ2-2
CDR3 protein: CASSLAPGTGTTYTGELFF
CDR3 DNA: TGCGCCAGCAGCTTGGCCCCCGGGACAGGGACAACTTACACCGGGGAGCTGTTTTTT

D gene: TRBD1
clone size: many
V gene: TRBV6-2/TRBV6-3
J gene: TRBJ2-1
CDR3 protein: CASSYSSGGESVEQFF
CDR3 DNA: TGTGCCAGCAGTTACTCGTCAGGGGGCGAATCGGTTGAGCAGTTCTTC

D gene: -
clone size: many
V gene: TRBV11-3
J gene: TRBJ1-6
CDR3 protein: CASSRPGEGSPLHF
CDR3 DNA: TGTGCCAGCAGCCGACCAGGGGAAGGTTCACCCCTCCACTTT